One TCR beta chain is described in this entry. The antigen is unknown. The source of the sample is a study of cytomegalovirus exposure and HLA in healthy donors. PCR involved 60 Vbeta and 13 Jbeta primers. Generated by immunoSEQ multiplex PCR, the TCRdb table keeps only in-frame clones and is missing some. The sample contains some 150,000 clones, roughly 77% of which appear only once. Overall study results and limits: The study reported that TCR beta sequences accurately predicted HLA-A and HLA-B alleles in most subjects. Analyzed later, association rates of TCRs varied across HLA loci, with DRB1 most and HLA-C fewest. A few CMV-associated chains proved CMV antigen-specific in vitro.

The CDR3 loop spans 13 amino acids. Germline V gene data show CDR1 as GTSNPN and CDR2 as SVGIG (reference sequence). Trimming removed 6 bases from V and 1 base from J; junction bases left unmatched: 5. This clonotype was sampled from a human donor in good health. What was sequenced was PBMCs. The chain employs TRBV30 and TRBJ1-1, with 7 bases lining up with TRBD1. CDR3 residues: CACQRDRNTEAFF. The CDR3 nucleotides read TGTGCCTGCCAACGGGACAGGAACACTGAAGCTTTCTTT.